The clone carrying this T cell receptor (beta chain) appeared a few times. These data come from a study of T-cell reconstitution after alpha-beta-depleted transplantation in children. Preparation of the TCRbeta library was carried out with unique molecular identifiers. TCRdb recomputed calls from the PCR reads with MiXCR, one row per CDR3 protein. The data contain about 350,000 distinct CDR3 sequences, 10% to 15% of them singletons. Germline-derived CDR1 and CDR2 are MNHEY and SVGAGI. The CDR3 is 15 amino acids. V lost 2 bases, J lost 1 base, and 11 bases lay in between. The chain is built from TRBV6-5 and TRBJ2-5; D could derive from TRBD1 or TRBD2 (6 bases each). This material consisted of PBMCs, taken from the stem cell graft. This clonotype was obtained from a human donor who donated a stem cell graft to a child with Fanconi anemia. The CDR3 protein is CASSYGEDSQETQYF. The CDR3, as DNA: TGTGCCAGCAGTTACGGGGAGGACAGCCAAGAGACCCAGTACTTC.